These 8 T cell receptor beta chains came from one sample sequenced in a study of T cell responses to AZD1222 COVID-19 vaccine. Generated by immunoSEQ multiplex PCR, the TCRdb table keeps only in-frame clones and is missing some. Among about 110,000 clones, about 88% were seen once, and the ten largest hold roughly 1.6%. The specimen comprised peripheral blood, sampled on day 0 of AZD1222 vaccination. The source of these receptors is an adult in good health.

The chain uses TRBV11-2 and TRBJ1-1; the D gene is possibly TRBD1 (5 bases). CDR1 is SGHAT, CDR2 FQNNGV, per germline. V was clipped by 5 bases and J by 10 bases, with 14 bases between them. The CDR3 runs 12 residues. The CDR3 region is CASSPGPGGAFF. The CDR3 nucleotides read TGTGCCAGCAGCCCCGGGCCGGGGGGAGCTTTCTTT.

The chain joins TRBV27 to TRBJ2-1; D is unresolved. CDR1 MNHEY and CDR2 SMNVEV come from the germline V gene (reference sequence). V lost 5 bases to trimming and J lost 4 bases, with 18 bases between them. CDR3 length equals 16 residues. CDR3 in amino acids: CASSTRTQSTYNEQFF. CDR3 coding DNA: TGTGCCAGCAGTACTCGGACGCAATCTACGTACAATGAGCAGTTCTTC.

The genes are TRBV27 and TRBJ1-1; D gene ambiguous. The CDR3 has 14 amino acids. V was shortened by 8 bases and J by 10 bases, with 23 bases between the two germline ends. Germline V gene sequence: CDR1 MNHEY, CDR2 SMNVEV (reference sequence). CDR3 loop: CASGNSGPLAGAFF. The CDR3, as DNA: TGTGCCAGCGGTAATTCCGGGCCCCTGGCTGGAGCTTTCTTT.

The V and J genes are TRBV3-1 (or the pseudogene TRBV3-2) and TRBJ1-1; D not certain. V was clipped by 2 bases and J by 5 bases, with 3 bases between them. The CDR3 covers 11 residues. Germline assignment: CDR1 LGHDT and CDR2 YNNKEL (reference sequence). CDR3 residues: CASSQKTEAFF. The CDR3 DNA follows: TGTGCCAGCAGCCAAAAAACTGAAGCTTTCTTT.

DNA of the CDR3: TGTGCCAGCAGTTACTCGCCGGCACCACGGGACTATGGCTACACCTTC. Encoded protein: CASSYSPAPRDYGYTF. The V call is TRBV6-5, the J call TRBJ1-2; no firm D call. Germline CDR1 reads MNHEY; CDR2 reads SVGAGI. This CDR3 comprises 16 residues. Trimming removed 0 bases from V and 3 bases from J, with 14 bases in between.

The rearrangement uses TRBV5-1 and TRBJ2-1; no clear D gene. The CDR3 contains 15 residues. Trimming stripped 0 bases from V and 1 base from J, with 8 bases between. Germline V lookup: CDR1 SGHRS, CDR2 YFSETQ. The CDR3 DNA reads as TGCGCCAGCAGCTTGGGTCACACATCCTACAATGAGCAGTTCTTC. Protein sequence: CASSLGHTSYNEQFF.

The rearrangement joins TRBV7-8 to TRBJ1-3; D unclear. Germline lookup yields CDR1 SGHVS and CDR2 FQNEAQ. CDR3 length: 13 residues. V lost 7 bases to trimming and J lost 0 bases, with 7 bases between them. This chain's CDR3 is CASKSHSGNTIYF. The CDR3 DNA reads TGTGCCAGCAAGTCCCACTCTGGAAACACCATATATTTT.

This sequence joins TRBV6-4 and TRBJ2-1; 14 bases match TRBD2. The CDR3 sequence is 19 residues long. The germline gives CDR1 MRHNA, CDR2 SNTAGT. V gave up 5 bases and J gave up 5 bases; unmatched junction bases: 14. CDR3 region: CASSRGPGTSGGHNNEQFF. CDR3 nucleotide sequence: TGTGCCAGCAGTAGGGGACCGGGGACTAGCGGGGGCCACAACAATGAGCAGTTCTTC.